The rows below give T cell receptor beta chains drawn from one sample of a study of cytomegalovirus exposure and HLA in healthy donors. Method: immunoSEQ multiplex PCR; TCRdb's copy keeps in-frame clones and lacks some. Of more than 80,000 clones detected, 75% appear once; the ten largest clones hold less than 3%. Sequencing was done on a sample of PBMCs. All receptors come from a male donor in good health and CMV-seropositive. Both conserved end residues are part of each CDR3. D genes are given only for firm matches. Part of the rows lack a size; the others show once, few, many or a class for expanded clones.

cdr3_nt	cdr3_aa	clone_size	v_call	j_call	d_call
TGTGCCAGCAGTTCCGCCAAGGGGGAGCAGTACTTC	CASSSAKGEQYF	NA	TRBV28	TRBJ2-7	NA
TGTGCCATCAGTGGGGACAGGGGACGCTATGGCTACACCTTC	CAISGDRGRYGYTF	few	TRBV10-3	TRBJ1-2	TRBD1
TGTGCCAGCAGTTTGGGGGGGGTGGGACTAGCCAAAAACATTCAGTACTTC	CASSLGGVGLAKNIQYF	NA	TRBV5-4	TRBJ2-4	TRBD2
TGTGCCAGCAGTGCTATGGGACAGTCCTACGAGCAGTACTTC	CASSAMGQSYEQYF	NA	TRBV25-1	TRBJ2-7	TRBD1
TGTGCCAGCAGGGGGACCGGGACAGGGGATAGCAATCAGCCCCAGCATTTT	CASRGTGTGDSNQPQHF	NA	TRBV28	TRBJ1-5	TRBD1
TGTGCCAGCAGCCCCCCCTATTCCTCCCTCCACTTT	CASSPPYSSLHF	NA	TRBV7-9	TRBJ1-6	NA
TGTGCCAGCAGCCCGGACGGTGCGGGGCCGAACACCGGGGAGCTGTTTTTT	CASSPDGAGPNTGELFF	NA	TRBV7-3	TRBJ2-2	NA
TGTTCCAGCAGCCATACATCAACCGGGACAGACTACGAGCAGTACTTC	CSSSHTSTGTDYEQYF	NA	TRBV7-9	TRBJ2-7	TRBD1
TGTGCCAGCAGTTTAAGGGCGGGCAGAGTCACTGAAGCTTTCTTT	CASSLRAGRVTEAFF	NA	TRBV28	TRBJ1-1	NA
TGTGCCAGCAGCCTAGGGGGGGGACAGCCCCAGCATTTT	CASSLGGGQPQHF	NA	TRBV6-1	TRBJ1-5	NA
TGCACCAGCAGCCTACGGGACAGGGGAAACTATGGCTACCCCTTC	CTSSLRDRGNYGYPF	few	TRBV1	TRBJ1-2	NA
TGTGCCAGCATCCCCCCAGCAGGCCAGCCCCAGCATTTT	CASIPPAGQPQHF	once	TRBV2	TRBJ1-5	NA
TGCGCCAGCAGTCCAAGTGGAGGGCTGGTGGAGACCCAGTACTTC	CASSPSGGLVETQYF	NA	TRBV4-3	TRBJ2-5	NA
TGCGCCAGCAGCCAAGATCTCGGGACAGCCTCCTACGAGCAGTACTTC	CASSQDLGTASYEQYF	once	TRBV4-3	TRBJ2-7	TRBD1
TGTGCCAGCAGTGAATTGGGTGAGTCGGGTGAGCAGTTCTTC	CASSELGESGEQFF	NA	TRBV11-3	TRBJ2-1	NA
TGTGCCAGCAGCTTTACCGGGACAGTGAACACCGGGGAGCTGTTTTTT	CASSFTGTVNTGELFF	NA	TRBV7-8	TRBJ2-2	TRBD1
TGTGCCACCCGCGGGTCAATGAACACTGAAGCTTTCTTT	CATRGSMNTEAFF	NA	TRBV28	TRBJ1-1	NA
TGTGCCAGTAGTAATCCTGGCAGGGGTTATCAGCCCCAGCATTTT	CASSNPGRGYQPQHF	NA	TRBV19	TRBJ1-5	NA
TGTGCCAGCAGCTTGTATACAGGGGACTATGGCTACACCTTC	CASSLYTGDYGYTF	NA	TRBV5-6	TRBJ1-2	TRBD1
TGTGCCAGCAGTGTAGGGACTAGCGCCTCCTACGAGCAGTACTTC	CASSVGTSASYEQYF	NA	TRBV27	TRBJ2-7	TRBD2
TGTGCCAGTAGTCAAAGCGGGAGGACCCACGAGCAGTACTTC	CASSQSGRTHEQYF	NA	TRBV19	TRBJ2-7	TRBD2
TGTGCCAGCAGCGTAGGGGGGACAAAAGCTAACTATGGCTACACCTTC	CASSVGGTKANYGYTF	NA	TRBV9	TRBJ1-2	NA
TGTGCCAGCAGAGGGGGGGGCTGGGGGACTGAAGCTTTCTTT	CASRGGGWGTEAFF	NA	TRBV7-9	TRBJ1-1	NA
TGCGCCGAGGAGAAGGATACCGGTGGCTACACCTTC	CAEEKDTGGYTF	NA	TRBV10-1	TRBJ1-2	NA
TGTGCCAGCAGCTTGACGGGACAGGGGGTCCGCGAGCAGTACTTC	CASSLTGQGVREQYF	NA	TRBV7-2	TRBJ2-7	TRBD1
TGTGCCAGCTCGAGGTTGGGCAGCCCCAGGGACACTGAAGCTTTCTTT	CASSRLGSPRDTEAFF	few	TRBV18	TRBJ1-1	NA
TGCAGCGTTGAAGATGGCAGGGGGCGCGAAGCTTTCTTT	CSVEDGRGREAFF	NA	TRBV29-1	TRBJ1-1	TRBD1
TGTGCCAGCAGCTTGACTAGAGGGTCCTACGAGCAGTACTTC	CASSLTRGSYEQYF	NA	TRBV5-4	TRBJ2-7	NA
TGTGCCAGCAGTGGACAGGGGGCTAACTATGGCTACACCTTC	CASSGQGANYGYTF	NA	TRBV6-5	TRBJ1-2	TRBD1
TGTGCCAGCAGCGGACAGGGGGCGTTCTCTGAAGCTTTCTTT	CASSGQGAFSEAFF	NA	TRBV7-3	TRBJ1-1	TRBD1
TGTGCCACCAGCCCGGGAACACCCAAGACCCAGTACTTC	CATSPGTPKTQYF	NA	TRBV15	TRBJ2-5	NA
TGTGCCAGCAGTCCTGCGGGTAGCAATCAGCCCCAGCATTTT	CASSPAGSNQPQHF	NA	TRBV6-6	TRBJ1-5	NA
TGTGCCAGCAGCTCGGGACTAGCGGGAGGCAATGAGCAGTTCTTC	CASSSGLAGGNEQFF	NA	TRBV7-8	TRBJ2-1	TRBD2
TGTGCCAGCAGCCAAGAAGTCAGCGGAGGGCCACAGATTCAGTACTTC	CASSQEVSGGPQIQYF	few	TRBV4-2	TRBJ2-4	NA
TGTGCCAGCAGTTTTGGAGGACAGCGACCCTATAATTCACCCCTCCACTTT	CASSFGGQRPYNSPLHF	NA	TRBV27	TRBJ1-6	NA
TGTGCCAGCAGCTCGGGGATAGGGAGAACTGAAGCTTTCTTT	CASSSGIGRTEAFF	NA	TRBV7-8	TRBJ1-1	NA
TGTGCCAGCAGTTTATCAGGCGGGTCCTCCTACGAGCAGTACTTC	CASSLSGGSSYEQYF	NA	TRBV27	TRBJ2-7	NA
TGTGCCACCAGCAGACCTGGGCGCACAGATACGCAGTATTTT	CATSRPGRTDTQYF	NA	TRBV15	TRBJ2-3	NA
TGTGCCTGGAGTACTGGGCCTAACCAGCCCCAGCATTTT	CAWSTGPNQPQHF	few	TRBV30	TRBJ1-5	NA
TGTGCCAGCAGCTTCCTCGGCGGCAGCGGCTACGAGCAGTACTTC	CASSFLGGSGYEQYF	once	TRBV5-4	TRBJ2-7	NA
TGTGCCAGTAGTATGACTAGCGGCCCCACAGATACGCAGTATTTT	CASSMTSGPTDTQYF	NA	TRBV19	TRBJ2-3	TRBD2
TGTGCCAGCTCACCAGACAGGGTCAGCTCCTACGAGCAGTACTTC	CASSPDRVSSYEQYF	NA	TRBV18	TRBJ2-7	TRBD1
TGTGCCAGCAGCGTACAGGGGGCGGAGGCCCAAGAGACCCAGTACTTC	CASSVQGAEAQETQYF	NA	TRBV9	TRBJ2-5	TRBD1
TGTGCCAGCAGTGAAAATGAAGCTCAGCCCCAGCATTTT	CASSENEAQPQHF	NA	TRBV2	TRBJ1-5	NA
TGTGCCAGCAGTTGGGATTCGGGATACGAGCAGTACTTC	CASSWDSGYEQYF	NA	TRBV27	TRBJ2-7	NA